The clone carrying this TCR beta chain was seen a handful of times. Seattle's enrolled individuals joined amid active infection and were then monitored longitudinally. The data are from a study of blood T cell repertoires in COVID-19. About the research overall: Samples came from the United States, Italy and Spain, spanning acute and convalescent COVID-19. Nucleic acid was either cDNA or gDNA, and it came from T cells, B-cell-depleted T cells, or PBMCs.

The CDR3 covers 16 residues. Looked up from germline, CDR1 is SGHRS and CDR2 is YFSETQ. Trimming removed 0 bases at V and 0 bases at J, with 10 bases between. In the original analysis: The authors estimated nucleated cell counts from reference gene primer amplification. TCRdb's table, derived via immunoSEQ multiplex PCR, lists solely in-frame clones and lacks some. The V and J calls and clone size were taken over from that table, and D and trimming were inferred from the DNA. The table lists under 200,000 clones, over 80% of them singletons. Sequencing was carried out using peripheral blood. The sequence came from a woman aged 55-69 years with COVID-19, enrolled during active disease. The chain recombines TRBV5-1 with TRBJ1-3; D not certain. In nucleotides, the CDR3 is TGCGCCAGCAGCTTGGGTCCGGGTGCCTCTGGAAACACCATATATTTT. It specifies CASSLGPGASGNTIYF. Full variable domain (remainder filled in from reference TRBV5-1 and TRBJ1-3): KAGVTQTPRYLIKTRGQQVTLSCSPISGHRSVSWYQQTPGQGLQFLFEYFSETQRNKGNFPGRFSGRQFSNSRSEMNVSTLELGDSALYLCASSLGPGASGNTIYFGEGSWLTVV.